This T cell receptor (beta chain) derives from a study of post-analysis software for immune sequencing data. Overall study context: Both relapsing-remitting and secondary progressive multiple sclerosis featured among the disease courses, as did progressive-relapsing multiple sclerosis.

There are a few counts of this clonotype. Antigen specificity is unknown. This may come from a read error, since a much larger clone is one base off. Prepared TCR beta cDNA libraries contained unique molecular identifiers. Each batch of about 0.95 to 10 million T cells produced 500,000 to 550,000 cDNA molecules. A single record per CDR3 protein comes from TCRdb applying MiXCR to the PCR reads. This table holds about 460,000 distinct CDR3 sequences, roughly 45% found once. General study points: TRBV segments more frequent in patients than in controls numbered roughly 5 and included TRBV5-6, TRBV5-1 and TRBV20-1. Compared against controls, patients with multiple sclerosis displayed significantly lower normalized Chao1 diversity. Same-batch preparations were strongly co-clustered by F measure.

CDR3 size: 16 residues. Germline V gene lookup returns CDR1 PRHDT and CDR2 FYEKMQ (reference sequence). Trimming removed 2 bases at V and 11 bases at J, with 24 bases between. Sequencing was performed on blood. The source is a girl aged 5-17 years with multiple sclerosis. The chain joins TRBV13 to TRBJ2-5, with D tentatively TRBD2 (6 bases). CDR3 sequence: CASSLPPGTGYGEQYF. For the CDR3, the DNA is TGTGCCAGCAGCTTACCCCCCGGGACTGGATATGGTGAGCAGTACTTC.